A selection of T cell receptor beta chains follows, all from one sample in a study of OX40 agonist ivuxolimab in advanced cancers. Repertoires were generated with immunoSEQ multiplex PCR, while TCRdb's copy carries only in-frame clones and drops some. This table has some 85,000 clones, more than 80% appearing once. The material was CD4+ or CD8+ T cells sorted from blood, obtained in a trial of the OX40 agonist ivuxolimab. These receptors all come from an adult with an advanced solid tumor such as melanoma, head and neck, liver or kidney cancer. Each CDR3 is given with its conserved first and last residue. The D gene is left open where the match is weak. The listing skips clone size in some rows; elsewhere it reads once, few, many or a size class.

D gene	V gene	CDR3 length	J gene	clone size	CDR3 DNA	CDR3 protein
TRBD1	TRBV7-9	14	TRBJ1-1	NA	TGTGCCAGCGCAATACGGGACAGGGCGGCTGAAGCTTTCTTT	CASAIRDRAAEAFF
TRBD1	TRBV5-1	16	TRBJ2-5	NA	TGCGCCAGCAGCTTGGTGGGACAGGGGGCCCAAGAGACCCAGTACTTC	CASSLVGQGAQETQYF
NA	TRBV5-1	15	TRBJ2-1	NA	TGCGCCAGCAGCTCCTCGGTTAGGGCGGAGAGTGAGCAGTTCTTC	CASSSSVRAESEQFF
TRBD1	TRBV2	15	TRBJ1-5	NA	TGTGCCAGCAGGAGTGACAGGGGAGTCACTCAGCCCCAGCATTTT	CASRSDRGVTQPQHF
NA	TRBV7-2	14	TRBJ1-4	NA	TGTGCCAGCAGCTTAGACTGGGGAGGTGAAAAACTGTTTTTT	CASSLDWGGEKLFF
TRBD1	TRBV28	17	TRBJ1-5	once	TGTGCCAGCAGTTTCCTCAACCCCGGGACAGGTTATCAGCCCCAGCATTTT	CASSFLNPGTGYQPQHF
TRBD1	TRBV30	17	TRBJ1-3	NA	TGTGCCTGGAGTGTAGTGACAGGGACCAACTCTGGAAACACCATATATTTT	CAWSVVTGTNSGNTIYF
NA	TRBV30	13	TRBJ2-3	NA	TGTGCCTGGGGCCGGATTTCAGGGTATGCGCAGTATTTT	CAWGRISGYAQYF
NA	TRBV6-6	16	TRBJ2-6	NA	TGTGCCAGCAGTTACGCAGGAGGCTCTGGGGCCAACGTCCTGACTTTC	CASSYAGGSGANVLTF
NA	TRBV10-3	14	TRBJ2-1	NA	TGTGCCGCCAACGGGGCGGGCCTCTACAATGAGCAGTTCTTC	CAANGAGLYNEQFF
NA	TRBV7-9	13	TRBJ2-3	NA	TGTGCCAGCAGCTTAGGACTCTTAGATACGCAGTATTTT	CASSLGLLDTQYF
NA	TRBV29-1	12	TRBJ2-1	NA	TGCAGCGTTGCTGACCAGGGACTTAGGGGGTTCTTC	CSVADQGLRGFF
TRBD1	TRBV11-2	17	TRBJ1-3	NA	TGTGCCAGCAGCCTCCGACAGGGTAGGGGGCCTGGAAACACCATATATTTT	CASSLRQGRGPGNTIYF
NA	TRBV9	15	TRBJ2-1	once	TGTGCCAGCAGCGCCCTGAGCGGGTTTAACAATGAGCAGTTCTTC	CASSALSGFNNEQFF
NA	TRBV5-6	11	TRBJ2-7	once	TGTGCCAGCAGCTTTGGCCACGAGCAGTACTTC	CASSFGHEQYF
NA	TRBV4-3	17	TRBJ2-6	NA	TGCGCCAGCAGCCAAGATATTTGGGGGACTGGGGCCAACGTCCTGACTTTC	CASSQDIWGTGANVLTF